Each of the 26 T cell receptor beta chains below was sequenced from the same sample in a study of blood T cell repertoires in COVID-19. Assay used: immunoSEQ multiplex PCR; TCRdb lists only in-frame clones, some missing. The table lists 100,000 to 120,000 clones, roughly 85% of them singletons. The sequenced material came from peripheral blood. These receptors were taken from a human donor in a cohort sampled during active COVID-19.

The CDR3 nucleotides are TGTGCCAGCTCACCACCAACCGGACAGGGAGGAGATACGCAGTATTTT. Residues: CASSPPTGQGGDTQYF. The V and J genes are TRBV18 and TRBJ2-3, with 8 nucleotides matching TRBD1. The ends lost 0 bases at V and 5 bases at J; junction bases unmatched: 7. Germline V gives CDR1 KGHSH, CDR2 LQKENI. The CDR3 contains 16 residues.

The chain joins TRBV9 to TRBJ1-3; D remains unclear. CDR1 and CDR2 (germline): SGDLS, YYNGEE. V dropped 0 bases and J dropped 2 bases, with 6 bases sitting between them. The CDR3 length is 14 residues. The CDR3 sequence is CASSVGSTGNTIYF. The CDR3 DNA reads TGTGCCAGCAGCGTAGGGAGCACTGGAAACACCATATATTTT.

V gene TRBV3-1 (or the pseudogene TRBV3-2) combines with J gene TRBJ1-1; D is uncertain. Trimming left V 3 bases short and J 0 bases short, with 8 bases between. CDR3 size: 14 residues. The germline V gene encodes CDR1 LGHDT and CDR2 YNNKEL (reference sequence). This CDR3 is CASSQRGVNTEAFF. The CDR3 coding sequence is TGTGCCAGCAGCCAGCGGGGAGTGAACACTGAAGCTTTCTTT.

The genes are TRBV28 and TRBJ1-5, with TRBD1 identical over 8 bases. Trimming at V came to 3 bases and at J to 1 base, leaving 5 bases not matched to a gene. Per the germline V gene, CDR1 is MDHEN and CDR2 is SYDVKM. The CDR3 has 16 amino acids. CDR3 nucleotides: TGTGCCAGCAGTTTTTTTGGGACAGGAAGCAATCAGCCCCAGCATTTT. It is translated as CASSFFGTGSNQPQHF.

The J gene is TRBJ2-1, the V gene TRBV10-3; 9 nucleotides align to TRBD2. With V trimmed by 6 bases and J by 6 bases, 6 bases remained unmatched. The CDR3 loop spans 14 amino acids. Germline V gene data show CDR1 as ENHRY and CDR2 as SYGVKD. CDR3 region: CAIRASGTVNEQFF. CDR3 DNA sequence: TGTGCCATCAGGGCTAGCGGGACGGTCAATGAGCAGTTCTTC.

The V and J genes are TRBV4-1 and TRBJ2-1; D is perhaps TRBD2 (6 bases). V was clipped by 1 base and J by 6 bases, with 22 bases between them. Germline-derived CDR1 and CDR2 are MGHRA and YSYEKL. CDR3 size: 18 residues. For the CDR3, the DNA is TGCGCCAGCAGCCAAGGCGAGGGTCGCGGGGAGATTTTCAATGAGCAGTTCTTC. Its protein product is CASSQGEGRGEIFNEQFF.

CDR3 nucleotides: TGTGCCACCCGGGACAGGGGTGATAGCAATCAGCCCCAGCATTTT. Translating gives CATRDRGDSNQPQHF. V gene TRBV15 combines with J gene TRBJ1-5, with 10 bases fitting TRBD1. Germline-derived CDR1 and CDR2 are LNHNV and YYDKDF (reference sequence). This CDR3 has 15 residues. Trimming removed 8 bases from V and 0 bases from J; junction bases left unmatched: 4.

The chain links TRBV19 to TRBJ1-5; a possible D gene is TRBD1 (6 bases). Germline V gene lookup returns CDR1 LNHDA and CDR2 SQIVND (reference sequence). This CDR3 contains 16 residues. Between the trimmed V and J ends, which lost 5 bases and 6 bases, there was a span of 20 bases. The CDR3 protein is CASSFTGRGNIQPQHF. CDR3 DNA: TGTGCCAGTAGTTTCACAGGGCGGGGGAACATTCAGCCCCAGCATTTT. Supplemented by reference TRBV19 and TRBJ1-5, the full variable domain reads DGGITQSPKYLFRKEGQNVTLSCEQNLNHDAMYWYRQDPGQGLRLIYYSQIVNDFQKGDIAEGYSVSREKKESFPLTVTSAQKNPTAFYLCASSFTGRGNIQPQHFGDGTRLSIL.

The rearrangement uses TRBV6-1 and TRBJ2-3; TRBD1 matches at 7 bases. Germline assignment: CDR1 MNHNS and CDR2 SASEGT. J lost 5 bases, V lost 1 base, and 6 bases had no gene match. This CDR3 spans 15 amino acids. The CDR3, as DNA: TGTGCCAGCAGTGAAGTACGCCGACAGGGAGATACGCAGTATTTT. This codes for CASSEVRRQGDTQYF.

The chain is built from TRBV10-1 and TRBJ1-5, with 7 bases identical to TRBD1. This CDR3 comprises 15 residues. Per germline, CDR1 WNHNN and CDR2 SYGVQD (reference sequence). The ends lost 0 bases at V and 6 bases at J; junction bases unmatched: 5. CDR3 DNA sequence: TGCGCCAGCAGTGAGTCGATGGCAGGGGGTCAGCCCCAGCATTTT. It is translated as CASSESMAGGQPQHF.

The chain joins TRBV11-2 to TRBJ2-7; D might be TRBD1 (5 bases). Trimming took 1 base from V and 2 from J, leaving 12 bases between them. The germline gives CDR1 SGHAT, CDR2 FQNNGV. CDR3 length equals 15 residues. The CDR3 reads CASSLGIGAAYEQYF. Here the CDR3 DNA reads TGTGCCAGCAGCTTAGGGATAGGGGCGGCCTACGAGCAGTACTTC. The whole variable domain, remainder taken from reference TRBV11-2 and TRBJ2-7, is EAGVAQSPRYKIIEKRQSVAFWCNPISGHATLYWYQQILGQGPKLLIQFQNNGVVDDSQLPKDRFSAERLKGVDSTLKIQPAKLEDSAVYLCASSLGIGAAYEQYFGPGTRLTVT.

CDR3 protein: CAIKGEGGVNNEQFF. The CDR3, as DNA: TGTGCCATCAAGGGAGAGGGCGGGGTAAACAATGAGCAGTTCTTC. The chain carries TRBV10-3 and TRBJ2-1, with a possible D match to TRBD2 (6 bases). V was shortened by 7 bases and J by 5 bases, with 18 bases between the two germline ends. The length of the CDR3 is 15 residues. Germline lookup yields CDR1 ENHRY and CDR2 SYGVKD.

V and J are TRBV10-3 and TRBJ2-1, with 9 bases lining up with TRBD2. Trimming took 7 bases from V and 0 from J; bases not matched to a gene: 4. The CDR3 sequence is 15 residues long. Germline lookup yields CDR1 ENHRY and CDR2 SYGVKD. CDR3 in DNA: TGTGCCATCAAGGCGGGGGGGAGCTCCTACAATGAGCAGTTCTTC. This codes for CAIKAGGSSYNEQFF.

The gene calls are TRBV7-3 and TRBJ1-1; D remains ambiguous. CDR1 SGHTA and CDR2 FQGTGA come from the germline V gene. This CDR3 has 13 amino acids. V dropped 4 bases and J dropped 0 bases, with 6 bases sitting between them. CDR3 amino acids: CASSWSLNTEAFF. The DNA of the CDR3 is TGTGCCAGCAGCTGGAGTTTGAACACTGAAGCTTTCTTT.

The gene calls are TRBV11-2 and TRBJ2-1; the match to TRBD1 covers 7 bases. CDR1 is SGHAT and CDR2 is FQNNGV in the germline V gene. This CDR3 contains 17 residues. V was clipped by 5 bases and J by 3 bases; unmatched bases: 13. CDR3 amino acids: CASSTPRGSILYNEQFF. CDR3 DNA: TGTGCCAGCAGCACCCCCAGGGGGTCGATTCTCTACAATGAGCAGTTCTTC.

The chain employs TRBV19 and TRBJ2-2; 8 bases align to TRBD1. Germline-derived CDR1 and CDR2 are LNHDA and SQIVND (reference sequence). Unmatched junction bases numbered 3, after V lost 6 bases and J lost 0 bases. This CDR3 is 15 amino acids long. CDR3 DNA: TGTGCCAGTAGACCGGGACAGGCGAACACCGGGGAGCTGTTTTTT. As protein: CASRPGQANTGELFF.

The J gene is TRBJ1-3, the V gene TRBV3-1 (or the pseudogene TRBV3-2); 8 bases agree with TRBD1. Germline loops: CDR1 LGHDT, CDR2 YNNKEL (reference sequence). CDR3 length equals 17 residues. With V trimmed by 2 bases and J by 0 bases, 6 bases remained unmatched. CDR3 DNA: TGTGCCAGCAGCCAACAAACAGGGGGGTCCTCTGGAAACACCATATATTTT. Its translation: CASSQQTGGSSGNTIYF.

The chain carries TRBV5-1 and TRBJ2-7, with 7 bases aligning to TRBD1. This CDR3 comprises 14 residues. CDR1 is SGHRS and CDR2 is YFSETQ in the germline V gene. Trimming at V came to 4 bases and at J to 4 bases, leaving 8 bases not matched to a gene. The CDR3 region is CASSLFGTDYEQYF. CDR3 nucleotide sequence: TGCGCCAGCAGCCTTTTCGGGACAGATTACGAGCAGTACTTC.

The V call is TRBV7-9, the J call TRBJ2-3; tentative D call: TRBD1 (6 bases). Germline V lookup: CDR1 SEHNR, CDR2 FQNEAQ (reference sequence). The CDR3 is 15 amino acids. V lost 5 bases and J 0 bases, leaving 12 bases between the germline ends. CDR3: CASSVDRPSTDTQYF. DNA for the CDR3: TGTGCCAGCAGCGTAGACAGGCCTAGCACAGATACGCAGTATTTT.

This chain joins TRBV14 and TRBJ1-2; perhaps TRBD1 as D (6 bases). V lost 1 base to trimming and J lost 2 bases, with 11 bases between them. Per germline, CDR1 SGHDN and CDR2 FVKESK. The CDR3 is made up of 15 amino acids. CDR3 amino acids: CASSQAGTPNYGYTF. CDR3 nucleotide sequence: TGTGCCAGCAGCCAAGCGGGGACACCAAACTATGGCTACACCTTC.

The chain combines TRBV9 with TRBJ1-3; 8 bases are a match to TRBD1. Unmatched junction bases numbered 3, after V lost 2 bases and J lost 2 bases. Germline CDR1 SGDLS, CDR2 YYNGEE. The length of the CDR3 is 15 residues. The CDR3 nucleotides read TGTGCCAGCAGCGTCGGACAGGGACCTGGAAACACCATATATTTT. Its translation: CASSVGQGPGNTIYF.

The genes are TRBV5-1 and TRBJ1-1, with no clear D. V was pared by 1 base and J by 1 base, with 8 bases between. The germline CDR1 and CDR2 sequences are SGHRS and YFSETQ. This CDR3 region has 14 residues. The CDR3 sequence is CASSLPTKNTEAFF. CDR3 in DNA: TGCGCCAGCAGCTTGCCCACAAAGAACACTGAAGCTTTCTTT.

The genes are TRBV5-1 and TRBJ1-2, with 10 bases identical to TRBD1. Looked up from germline, CDR1 is SGHRS and CDR2 is YFSETQ. V trimming: 4 bases; J trimming: 1 base; junction bases outside the gene matches: 13. The CDR3 is 18 residues long. The CDR3 is CASSPQIGQGVLNYGYTF. CDR3 sequence (DNA): TGCGCCAGCAGCCCCCAAATAGGACAGGGGGTCCTTAACTATGGCTACACCTTC. The whole variable domain, filled in from reference TRBV5-1 and TRBJ1-2, reads KAGVTQTPRYLIKTRGQQVTLSCSPISGHRSVSWYQQTPGQGLQFLFEYFSETQRNKGNFPGRFSGRQFSNSRSEMNVSTLELGDSALYLCASSPQIGQGVLNYGYTFGSGTRLTVV.

The J gene is TRBJ1-2, the V gene TRBV6-4; D gene uncertain. Germline values: CDR1 MRHNA, CDR2 SNTAGT. The CDR3 is 14 amino acids. The V end was cut by 8 bases, the J end by 6 bases, with 19 bases between. The CDR3 region is CASAETAAGDGYTF. The CDR3 DNA reads as TGTGCCAGCGCCGAAACAGCAGCCGGCGATGGCTACACCTTC.

The CDR3 DNA follows: TGTGCCAGCAGCGTAGCTACTGGCTATGGCTACACCTTC. Translation: CASSVATGYGYTF. The V call is TRBV9, the J call TRBJ1-2; D gene uncertain. V lost 0 bases and J 4 bases, leaving 7 bases between the germline ends. The germline CDR1 and CDR2 sequences are SGDLS and YYNGEE. The CDR3 spans 13 residues. The full variable domain, in which reference TRBV9 and TRBJ1-2 provide the parts outside the CDR3, is DSGVTQTPKHLITATGQRVTLRCSPRSGDLSVYWYQQSLDQGLQFLIQYYNGEERAKGNILERFSAQQFPDLHSELNLSSLELGDSALYFCASSVATGYGYTFGSGTRLTVV.

This chain connects TRBV10-3 to TRBJ2-1; the match to TRBD2 covers 8 bases. This CDR3 is 15 amino acids long. The V gene's germline CDR1 is ENHRY and CDR2 SYGVKD. J gave up 7 bases and V 9 bases, and 14 bases lay outside the gene matches. This CDR3 reads CAMGFRGAGENEQFF. The CDR3 bases are TGTGCCATGGGATTTCGGGGAGCGGGGGAAAATGAGCAGTTCTTC.